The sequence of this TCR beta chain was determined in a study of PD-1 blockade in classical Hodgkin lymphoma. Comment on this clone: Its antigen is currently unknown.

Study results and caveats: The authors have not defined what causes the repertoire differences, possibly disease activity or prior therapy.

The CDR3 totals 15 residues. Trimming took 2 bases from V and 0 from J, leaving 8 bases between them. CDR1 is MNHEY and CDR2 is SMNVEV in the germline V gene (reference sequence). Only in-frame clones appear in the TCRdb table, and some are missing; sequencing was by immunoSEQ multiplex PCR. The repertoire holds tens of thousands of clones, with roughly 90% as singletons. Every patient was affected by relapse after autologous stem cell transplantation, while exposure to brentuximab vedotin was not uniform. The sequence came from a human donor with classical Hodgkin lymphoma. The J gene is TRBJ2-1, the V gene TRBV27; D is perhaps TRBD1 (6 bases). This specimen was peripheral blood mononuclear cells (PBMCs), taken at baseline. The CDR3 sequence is CASSLQGSSYNEQFF. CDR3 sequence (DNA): TGTGCCAGCAGTTTACAGGGGAGCTCCTACAATGAGCAGTTCTTC.